These T cell receptor beta chains were read from a single sample in a study of cytomegalovirus exposure and HLA in healthy donors. Sequenced by immunoSEQ multiplex PCR; TCRdb stores in-frame clones only, minus some. The sample carries 90,000 to 110,000 clones, 83% recorded once. Sequencing was performed on PBMCs. These receptors all come from a man in his late teens or twenties in good health and CMV-seronegative. The CDR3 runs from the conserved cysteine through the conserved F or W. Fields, in order: CDR3 DNA, CDR3 protein, D gene, V gene, clone size, J gene. The D gene is left open where the match is weak. Expanded clones get a size class; other rows say once, few or many, or leave the size out.

DNA: TGCGCCAGCAGCTCGGGACTTCGATACAATGAGCAGTTCTTC; CDR3: CASSSGLRYNEQFF; D: -; V: TRBV5-1; size: -; J: TRBJ2-1
DNA: TGTGCCAGTAGTTTCCAGGGGACCACTGAAGCTTTCTTT; CDR3: CASSFQGTTEAFF; D: -; V: TRBV19; size: -; J: TRBJ1-1
DNA: TGTGCCAGCAGATTCCAAACCGGGACAGGGAGCCACGAGCAGTACTTC; CDR3: CASRFQTGTGSHEQYF; D: TRBD1; V: TRBV5-4; size: -; J: TRBJ2-7
DNA: TGTGCCAGCAGTGACCGAGGACAGGGCTTGGACTACGAGCAGTACTTC; CDR3: CASSDRGQGLDYEQYF; D: TRBD1; V: TRBV6-1; size: -; J: TRBJ2-7
DNA: TGTGCCAGCAGCCAAGAATTTAGGACAGGGAAAAGCGAGCAGTACTTC; CDR3: CASSQEFRTGKSEQYF; D: TRBD1; V: TRBV4-2; size: -; J: TRBJ2-7
DNA: TGTGCCAGCAGCCGTCAGGGGTCCAAATTTATGAACACTGAAGCTTTCTTT; CDR3: CASSRQGSKFMNTEAFF; D: -; V: TRBV7-8; size: once; J: TRBJ1-1
DNA: TGTGCCAGCAACCGACTAGCGGGAAAATATGAGCAGTTCTTC; CDR3: CASNRLAGKYEQFF; D: TRBD2; V: TRBV27; size: -; J: TRBJ2-1
DNA: TGTGCCAGCAGCTTAGTGGCTAGCGGGAGAGGTGAGCAGTTCTTC; CDR3: CASSLVASGRGEQFF; D: TRBD2; V: TRBV7-2; size: -; J: TRBJ2-1
DNA: TGCGCCAGCAGCCTGTTAACAGGGGGGGTCGGATACGAGCAGTACTTC; CDR3: CASSLLTGGVGYEQYF; D: -; V: TRBV4-3; size: -; J: TRBJ2-7
DNA: TGCGCCAGCAGCTACGACAGAGCAGACGCTTTCTTT; CDR3: CASSYDRADAFF; D: -; V: TRBV5-1; size: -; J: TRBJ1-1
DNA: TGTGCCAGTAGCGAGGGATTATACACTGAAGCTTTCTTT; CDR3: CASSEGLYTEAFF; D: -; V: TRBV19; size: -; J: TRBJ1-1
DNA: TGTGCCAGCAGCTTGGGGGCAGGGGATAGCAATCAGCCCCAGCATTTT; CDR3: CASSLGAGDSNQPQHF; D: -; V: TRBV5-6; size: few; J: TRBJ1-5
DNA: TGTGCCAGCAGCTTATCAGAACCCTATGGCTACACCTTC; CDR3: CASSLSEPYGYTF; D: -; V: TRBV11-2; size: few; J: TRBJ1-2
DNA: TGTGCCAGCAGCTTGAGGCCAGGGCAAGCTTTCTTT; CDR3: CASSLRPGQAFF; D: -; V: TRBV5-6; size: -; J: TRBJ1-1
DNA: TGTGCCAGCAGCCAAGATCGGAACTATGGCTACACCTTC; CDR3: CASSQDRNYGYTF; D: -; V: TRBV14; size: few; J: TRBJ1-2
DNA: TGTTCCAGCAGCTTAGCCGGGACAGGGAATGAAAAACTGTTTTTT; CDR3: CSSSLAGTGNEKLFF; D: TRBD1; V: TRBV7-9; size: -; J: TRBJ1-4
DNA: TGTGCCAGCAGTTTACTCGGGGACTCCTACGAGCAGTACTTC; CDR3: CASSLLGDSYEQYF; D: -; V: TRBV27; size: -; J: TRBJ2-7
DNA: TGCGCCAGCAGCTTGCAACCGGGAGATACGCAGTATTTT; CDR3: CASSLQPGDTQYF; D: -; V: TRBV5-1; size: once; J: TRBJ2-3
DNA: TGTGCCAGCAGCGTCCAAGGAGGGTTTGATGGCTACACCTTC; CDR3: CASSVQGGFDGYTF; D: -; V: TRBV9; size: once; J: TRBJ1-2
DNA: TGTGCCAGCAGTGAAGAGGGAAGTACAGATACGCAGTATTTT; CDR3: CASSEEGSTDTQYF; D: -; V: TRBV6-4; size: -; J: TRBJ2-3
DNA: TGTGCCAGCAGCTTAACCGGGACTAGCGGGAGCACAGATACGCAGTATTTT; CDR3: CASSLTGTSGSTDTQYF; D: TRBD2; V: TRBV11-2; size: once; J: TRBJ2-3
DNA: TGTGCCAGCAGTTACCCCAGGAACACTGAAGCTTTCTTT; CDR3: CASSYPRNTEAFF; D: -; V: TRBV6-5; size: few; J: TRBJ1-1
DNA: TGTGCCAGCAGCTTCGTCATACAGGGGGAGAACACTGAAGCTTTCTTT; CDR3: CASSFVIQGENTEAFF; D: TRBD1; V: TRBV7-8; size: -; J: TRBJ1-1
DNA: TGCGCCAGCAGCATCGGACGGATGGCGGGTGGAAACACCATATATTTT; CDR3: CASSIGRMAGGNTIYF; D: -; V: TRBV5-1; size: -; J: TRBJ1-3
DNA: TGCGCCAGCAGCTCGCAACCGGACATGAACACTGAAGCTTTCTTT; CDR3: CASSSQPDMNTEAFF; D: -; V: TRBV5-1; size: few; J: TRBJ1-1
DNA: TGTGCCAGTAGTATAGGTGCGGCAGGCACAGATACGCAGTATTTT; CDR3: CASSIGAAGTDTQYF; D: -; V: TRBV19; size: -; J: TRBJ2-3
DNA: TGTGCCAGCAGCACTAGCGGGAGGGCCTCGCGTGGGGAGACCCAGTACTTC; CDR3: CASSTSGRASRGETQYF; D: TRBD2; V: TRBV28; size: -; J: TRBJ2-5
DNA: TGCAGCGTTGAGGACAGTGGAAAGCTGTTTTTT; CDR3: CSVEDSGKLFF; D: -; V: TRBV29-1; size: -; J: TRBJ2-2
DNA: TGTGCCAGCAGCCCCCAGACAGCAACTAATGAAAAACTGTTTTTT; CDR3: CASSPQTATNEKLFF; D: -; V: TRBV5-6; size: -; J: TRBJ1-4
DNA: TGTGCCAGCAGTTTAGGGGGGGCCAATGGCTACACCTTC; CDR3: CASSLGGANGYTF; D: -; V: TRBV27; size: -; J: TRBJ1-2
DNA: TGTGCCAGCAGCGAGGGACAGCTGAACACTGAAGCTTTCTTT; CDR3: CASSEGQLNTEAFF; D: -; V: TRBV21-1; size: -; J: TRBJ1-1
DNA: TGTGCCAGCCTCGGAAGGAGGAACTATGGCTACACCTTC; CDR3: CASLGRRNYGYTF; D: -; V: TRBV19; size: -; J: TRBJ1-2
DNA: TGTGCCAGCAGCTCCCGACTAAGAGATACGCAGTATTTT; CDR3: CASSSRLRDTQYF; D: -; V: TRBV7-8; size: -; J: TRBJ2-3
DNA: TGCGCCAGCAGCCCAATCCTTGGACAGACTCACTCTGGAAACACCATATATTTT; CDR3: CASSPILGQTHSGNTIYF; D: -; V: TRBV5-1; size: once; J: TRBJ1-3
DNA: TGTGCCAGCAGCACATCCGGGACTAGCGGCAATGAGCAGTTCTTC; CDR3: CASSTSGTSGNEQFF; D: TRBD2; V: TRBV7-3; size: -; J: TRBJ2-1
DNA: TGTGCCAGCAGCTTAGTGCGGGGCGAGGAAGGCTACACCTTC; CDR3: CASSLVRGEEGYTF; D: -; V: TRBV7-9; size: -; J: TRBJ1-2
DNA: TGTGCCAGCAGCTTAACGGGGGGGGTCTACGAGCAGTACTTC; CDR3: CASSLTGGVYEQYF; D: TRBD2; V: TRBV7-9; size: -; J: TRBJ2-7
DNA: TGCAGCGTTCAACACAGGGCGGATACGCAGTATTTT; CDR3: CSVQHRADTQYF; D: -; V: TRBV29-1; size: -; J: TRBJ2-3
DNA: TGTGCCACCAGCAGAGTACCGGGTAAACCTATACGCTCTGGAAACACCATATATTTT; CDR3: CATSRVPGKPIRSGNTIYF; D: -; V: TRBV15; size: -; J: TRBJ1-3
DNA: TGTGCCAGCAGAAACACCGGGACAGGGGCTCACGAGCAGTACTTC; CDR3: CASRNTGTGAHEQYF; D: TRBD1; V: TRBV27; size: -; J: TRBJ2-7
DNA: TGTGCCAGCTCACCTGGACAGGGTGGAGATCAGCCCCAGCATTTT; CDR3: CASSPGQGGDQPQHF; D: TRBD1; V: TRBV18; size: -; J: TRBJ1-5
DNA: TGTGCCAGCAGCGACAACCTAGCGGGAGATGAGCAGTTCTTC; CDR3: CASSDNLAGDEQFF; D: TRBD2; V: TRBV9; size: -; J: TRBJ2-1
DNA: TGTGCCAGCAGTTTACCGACAGAAAATTCACCCCTCCACTTT; CDR3: CASSLPTENSPLHF; D: -; V: TRBV28; size: -; J: TRBJ1-6
DNA: TGTGCCAGCAGTTTACGTCTTTCCGCCGGGGAGCTGTTTTTT; CDR3: CASSLRLSAGELFF; D: -; V: TRBV28; size: once; J: TRBJ2-2
DNA: TGTGCCAGCAGTGGCAGAGCGGGAGCATCAGATACGCAGTATTTT; CDR3: CASSGRAGASDTQYF; D: TRBD2; V: TRBV6-4; size: -; J: TRBJ2-3
DNA: TGTGCCAGCAGTCCGTGGACCGGCTCGGGGACTGAAGCTTTCTTT; CDR3: CASSPWTGSGTEAFF; D: -; V: TRBV27; size: -; J: TRBJ1-1
DNA: TGTGCCAGCAGTCCCGAGGGGGTCTCGGCGGGTGGCTACACCTTC; CDR3: CASSPEGVSAGGYTF; D: -; V: TRBV6-5; size: few; J: TRBJ1-2
DNA: TGCAGCGTTGAAAAAGGGGACAGAAAAGTTAATACGCAGTATTTT; CDR3: CSVEKGDRKVNTQYF; D: TRBD1; V: TRBV29-1; size: -; J: TRBJ2-3
DNA: TGTGCCAGTAGTATTACAGGAGGGTACGAGCAGTACTTC; CDR3: CASSITGGYEQYF; D: -; V: TRBV19; size: -; J: TRBJ2-7
DNA: TGCGCCAGCAATGCCCGGGTCGGTGAAAAACTGTTTTTT; CDR3: CASNARVGEKLFF; D: -; V: TRBV10-1; size: -; J: TRBJ1-4
DNA: TGTGCCAGCAGCTTGGCGACTAGCGGGTGGTATGAGCAGTTCTTC; CDR3: CASSLATSGWYEQFF; D: TRBD2; V: TRBV5-6; size: -; J: TRBJ2-1
DNA: TGTGCCAGCAGCTTGGAACCCCGGGGGGCGGGGGGACCCTACGAGCAGTACTTC; CDR3: CASSLEPRGAGGPYEQYF; D: TRBD2; V: TRBV5-6; size: -; J: TRBJ2-7
DNA: TGTGCCAGCAGTTACAGCGGGAGGGCCTACGAGCAGTACTTC; CDR3: CASSYSGRAYEQYF; D: TRBD2; V: TRBV6-5; size: few; J: TRBJ2-7
DNA: TGCAGCGTTGGCAGTGGGACTGTAAGCTCTGGGGCCAACGTCCTGACTTTC; CDR3: CSVGSGTVSSGANVLTF; D: -; V: TRBV29-1; size: -; J: TRBJ2-6
DNA: TGTGCCAGCAGAGGACTAGCGGCAAATGAGCAGTTCTTC; CDR3: CASRGLAANEQFF; D: TRBD2; V: TRBV14; size: -; J: TRBJ2-1
DNA: TGTGCCAGCAGTTTCGGGACTAGCGGGCTGTCAAGGGGGACCCAGTACTTC; CDR3: CASSFGTSGLSRGTQYF; D: TRBD2; V: TRBV28; size: -; J: TRBJ2-5
DNA: TGTGCCAGCAGCCCGACTAGCGGGAGGCCTAACACCGGGGAGCTGTTTTTT; CDR3: CASSPTSGRPNTGELFF; D: TRBD2; V: TRBV7-9; size: -; J: TRBJ2-2
DNA: TGTGCCAGCAGCTTAGCGCTAGCAAGAACGGATTCACCCCTCCACTTT; CDR3: CASSLALARTDSPLHF; D: -; V: TRBV7-2; size: -; J: TRBJ1-6
DNA: TGTGCCAGCAGCCCGGCCGGACAGGGACGCGGCATTCAGTACTTC; CDR3: CASSPAGQGRGIQYF; D: TRBD1; V: TRBV5-4; size: -; J: TRBJ2-4